The present TCR beta chain was sequenced within a study of monozygotic twins with inflammatory bowel disease. Study-level points and caveats: Any single strong signal or clonotype tied to IBD lacked support. Whereas healthy co-twins had higher TCRbeta diversity (inverse Simpson), IBD patients had lower diversity.

Nested amplification of TCRalpha and TCRbeta cDNA involved two PCRs of around 15 and 9 cycles. TCRdb re-called the 5' RACE reads and gives one entry per CDR3 protein, without DNA. The sample totals a few hundred thousand distinct CDR3 sequences. In the case of this clonotype: What it recognizes is unknown.

This sequence originates from a human donor with ulcerative colitis or Crohn's disease, or a healthy co-twin of an affected twin (not recorded which). What was sequenced was blood.

The CDR3: CSLRGLRYNEQFF. The chain carries TRBV20-1 and TRBJ2-1; TCRdb reports TRBD2, a call that lacks DNA to check it against. The CDR3 covers 13 residues. CDR1 DFQATT and CDR2 SNEGSKA come from the germline V gene (reference sequence).